The 21 T cell receptor beta chains listed next were all sequenced from one sample in a study of blood T cells in healthy people across ages. Then a second PCR, running about 6 to 11 cycles, was carried out with a sample-barcoded 5' primer and a J-beta primer mix. MiXCR, applied by TCRdb to the 5' RACE reads, yields one record per CDR3 protein. The data show about 1.5 million distinct CDR3 sequences, around two fifths seen once. Input material: blood. These receptors were obtained from a woman aged 18 to 35 in good health.

The rearrangement links TRBV5-1 to TRBJ2-7, with TRBD2 identical over 11 bases. Trimming took 4 bases from V and 0 from J; bases not matched to a gene: 12. CDR3 length: 18 residues. Germline-derived CDR1 and CDR2 are SGHRS and YFSETQ. DNA for the CDR3: TGCGCCAGCAGCCAGCCGGGACTAGCGGAGGGGTACTCCTACGAGCAGTACTTC. This gives the protein CASSQPGLAEGYSYEQYF. Full variable domain (rest looked up from reference TRBV5-1 and TRBJ2-7): KAGVTQTPRYLIKTRGQQVTLSCSPISGHRSVSWYQQTPGQGLQFLFEYFSETQRNKGNFPGRFSGRQFSNSRSEMNVSTLELGDSALYLCASSQPGLAEGYSYEQYFGPGTRLTVT.

The genes are TRBV7-9 and TRBJ1-4; 9 nucleotides line up with TRBD1. CDR3 length: 15 residues. Per germline, CDR1 SEHNR and CDR2 FQNEAQ (reference sequence). The junction had 4 bases not matched to a gene; V was cut back by 5 bases and J by 3 bases. CDR3 region: CASSPGQGSNEKLFF. The CDR3 DNA is TGTGCCAGCAGCCCGGGACAGGGCTCTAATGAAAAACTGTTTTTT.

As concerns this clonotype: Since a much larger clone is just one base distant, this may be a read error. The chain recombines TRBV7-2 with TRBJ2-1; 7 bases are shared with TRBD2. Unmatched junction bases numbered 3, after V lost 4 bases and J lost 0 bases. This CDR3 contains 15 residues. CDR1 is SGHTA, CDR2 FQGNSA, per germline. The DNA for the CDR3 is TGTGCCAGCAGCTGGAGGGAGGGCTCCTACAATGAGCAGTTCTTC. This encodes CASSWREGSYNEQFF.

The V and J genes are TRBV18 and TRBJ1-2, with 7 bases fitting TRBD1. Germline V gene lookup returns CDR1 KGHSH and CDR2 LQKENI. This CDR3 is 15 amino acids long. The V segment lost 6 bases and the J segment 4 bases; nucleotides outside the gene matches: 11. The CDR3 nucleotides read TGTGCCAGCTCTCAAACTACAGGGGTGGGCTATGGCTACACCTTC. This translates into CASSQTTGVGYGYTF.

The chain uses TRBV10-2 and TRBJ2-1, with 8 bases aligning to TRBD2. The CDR3 runs 15 residues. Germline loops: CDR1 WSHSY, CDR2 SAAADI. With 1 base clipped from V and 8 bases from J, the junction kept 7 bases outside the gene matches. The CDR3 loop is CASSEFYGGAYEQFF. The CDR3 nucleotides are TGCGCCAGCAGTGAGTTCTACGGGGGGGCCTATGAGCAGTTCTTC.

This chain links TRBV12-5 with TRBJ1-1; possible D gene TRBD1, 5 bases. With 0 bases removed from V and 0 bases from J, the gap between germline ends came to 20 bases. CDR3 size: 19 residues. Germline-derived CDR1 and CDR2 are LGHNT and FRNRAP. CDR3 loop: CASGLVLGGAGSMNTEAFF. The CDR3 DNA reads TGTGCTAGTGGTTTGGTACTAGGTGGGGCAGGGTCCATGAACACTGAAGCTTTCTTT.

The chain couples TRBV7-8 to TRBJ1-2, with unresolved D. CDR3 length equals 14 residues. Germline V gene data show CDR1 as SGHVS and CDR2 as FQNEAQ. V was cut by 4 bases and J by 4 bases, with 13 bases left in between. The CDR3: CASSSTEYSYGYTF. The CDR3 DNA is TGTGCCAGCAGCTCAACAGAGTACTCCTATGGCTACACCTTC.

V gene TRBV6-1 combines with J gene TRBJ2-7; weak D call: TRBD2 (6 bases). This CDR3 has 13 amino acids. CDR1 and CDR2 (germline): MNHNS, SASEGT. The V end was cut by 1 base, the J end by 12 bases, with 16 bases between. The CDR3 spells CASSEVQAQGGYF. The CDR3 DNA sequence: TGTGCCAGCAGTGAAGTGCAAGCCCAGGGAGGGTACTTC.

This clonotype was found a few times. The chain employs TRBV6-6 and TRBJ2-7; 8 bases line up with TRBD2. The trim removed 0 bases at V and 5 bases at J, leaving 3 bases unmatched. From germline, CDR1 is MNHNY and CDR2 SVGAGI (reference sequence). The CDR3 sequence is 14 residues long. CDR3 protein: CASSYSREGNEQYF. As DNA, the CDR3 is TGTGCCAGCAGTTACTCTCGGGAGGGGAACGAGCAGTACTTC.

This chain links TRBV7-9 with TRBJ2-7; TRBD2 matches at 10 bases. Germline V gene lookup returns CDR1 SEHNR and CDR2 FQNEAQ (reference sequence). This CDR3 region has 16 residues. After removal of 4 bases from V and 3 bases from J, the junction contained 9 bases not matched to a gene. Here the CDR3 DNA reads TGTGCCAGCAGCTCAGCTAGCGGGAGCCCAATCTACGAGCAGTACTTC. Translated: CASSSASGSPIYEQYF.

This clonotype was recorded a few times. This chain uses TRBV25-1 with TRBJ2-2, with D perhaps given as TRBD1 or TRBD2 (5 bases each). The V and J ends lost 1 base and 3 bases respectively, with 15 bases between them. Germline V lookup: CDR1 MGHDK, CDR2 SYGVNS. CDR3 length: 17 amino acids. CDR3 region: CASSELEASRDTGELFF. The CDR3 nucleotides read TGTGCCAGCAGTGAATTGGAGGCTAGCAGGGACACCGGGGAGCTGTTTTTT.

This sequence joins TRBV7-9 and TRBJ2-1; D might be TRBD2 (6 bases). The J call is doubtful: the DNA matches TRBJ2-7 better. The germline gives CDR1 SEHNR, CDR2 FQNEAQ (reference sequence). CDR3 length: 17 residues. CDR3 DNA: TGTGCCAGCAGCTTAAGGGACTGGCAGGAGTCTTACAATGAGCAGTACTTC. It codes for CASSLRDWQESYNEQYF.

The chain couples TRBV2 to TRBJ1-4; 9 positions agree with TRBD1. V was pared by 7 bases and J by 7 bases, with 4 bases of the junction left unmatched. Germline CDR1 reads SNHLY; CDR2 reads FYNNEI. CDR3 size: 13 residues. DNA of the CDR3: TGTGCCAGCACGGGACAGGGTGGTGAAAAACTGTTTTTT. This encodes CASTGQGGEKLFF.

The J gene is TRBJ2-5, the V gene TRBV11-2; tentative D call: TRBD1 (6 bases). The DNA end lines up better with TRBJ2-7; the J call may be wrong. The CDR3 is made up of 15 amino acids. Germline V gene sequence: CDR1 SGHAT, CDR2 FQNNGV. CDR3 region: CASSSIRGRGYEQYF. As DNA, the CDR3 is TGTGCCAGCAGCTCTATCAGGGGACGAGGCTACGAGCAGTACTTC.

A few counts support this clonotype. The V and J genes are TRBV20-1 and TRBJ2-7, with TRBD2 identical over 10 bases. CDR3 length: 18 amino acids. Looked up from germline, CDR1 is DFQATT and CDR2 is SNEGSKA (reference sequence). Trimming cost V 0 bases and J 0 bases; bases outside gene matches: 11. CDR3: CSARDSGSGRFLSYEQYF. The CDR3, as DNA: TGCAGTGCTAGAGATAGCGGTAGCGGGAGGTTCCTCTCCTACGAGCAGTACTTC.

V usage is TRBV6-5 and J usage is TRBJ1-2; tentative D call: TRBD1 (5 bases). The V gene lost 5 bases and the J gene lost 4 bases, with 11 bases spanning the gap. The germline V gene encodes CDR1 MNHEY and CDR2 SVGAGI. This CDR3 contains 13 residues. CDR3 region: CASSLRGVYGYTF. The CDR3 DNA reads TGTGCCAGCAGTCTCCGAGGGGTCTATGGCTACACCTTC.

J is TRBJ2-5 and V is TRBV6-2 or TRBV6-3; the match to TRBD2 covers 8 bases. Germline lookup yields CDR1 MNHEY and CDR2 SVGEGT. V lost 5 bases and J lost 2; bases outside the gene matches: 10. CDR3 length: 16 amino acids. CDR3 protein: CASSHYQRGSQETQYF. The CDR3 DNA reads as TGTGCCAGCAGTCACTACCAGCGGGGGTCTCAAGAGACCCAGTACTTC.

This clonotype was detected a few times. The chain employs TRBV20-1 and TRBJ2-5; 12 nucleotides match TRBD2. The CDR3 loop spans 16 amino acids. Germline lookup yields CDR1 DFQATT and CDR2 SNEGSKA (reference sequence). V lost 5 bases and J lost 3; bases outside the gene matches: 10. The CDR3 DNA is TGCAGTGCTGGACGACTAGCGGGAGTTCTTAAAGAGACCCAGTACTTC. The encoded protein is CSAGRLAGVLKETQYF.

This clonotype was counted a few times. This chain joins TRBV28 and TRBJ2-7; either TRBD1 or TRBD2 may fit D (5 bases each). Germline V CDR1 and CDR2: MDHEN, SYDVKM. The CDR3 contains 15 residues. V was shortened by 3 bases and J by 4 bases, with 16 bases between the two germline ends. The CDR3 DNA sequence: TGTGCCAGCAGTTTGACACAGGCGGGCCTATACGAGCAGTACTTC. As protein: CASSLTQAGLYEQYF.

This clonotype occurred a few times. The chain uses TRBV6-6 and TRBJ2-2; weak D call: TRBD2 (5 bases). The CDR3 is 13 amino acids. V was trimmed by 10 bases and J by 2 bases, leaving 11 bases between them. The germline V gene encodes CDR1 MNHNY and CDR2 SVGAGI (reference sequence). DNA of the CDR3: TGTGCCATGAGCGGCCTAAACACCGGGGAGCTGTTTTTT. Amino acid sequence: CAMSGLNTGELFF.

The rearrangement links TRBV4-1 to TRBJ2-7; the match to TRBD2 covers 9 bases. Germline-derived CDR1 and CDR2 are MGHRA and YSYEKL. The CDR3 has 16 amino acids. V lost 0 bases to trimming and J lost 0 bases; unmatched junction nucleotides: 3. The CDR3 reads CASSQDNSGSSYEQYF. Written as DNA, the CDR3 is TGCGCCAGCAGCCAAGATAATAGCGGGAGCTCCTACGAGCAGTACTTC.